The subject of this entry is one TCR beta chain. This entry is derived from a study of blood T cell repertoires in COVID-19. Per the original data handling: Researchers report that nucleated cell counts were estimated from reference gene primer amplification. Generated by immunoSEQ multiplex PCR, the TCRdb table keeps only in-frame clones and is missing some. Clone size and V and J calls were adopted from that table, with D and trimming inferred from the DNA. Here the sample spans about 220,000 clones, around 82% being singletons. The CDR3 is 20 amino acids. With V trimmed by 1 base and J by 0 bases, 11 bases remained unmatched. The germline V gene encodes CDR1 MGHRA and CDR2 YSYEKL.

The chain employs TRBV4-1 and TRBJ2-1; 11 positions match TRBD2. Sequencing was performed on peripheral blood. The clonotype comes from a woman aged 70-85 years with acute or convalescent COVID-19. The CDR3 loop reads CASSQVPSGGRSSSYNEQFF. The CDR3 nucleotides are TGCGCCAGCAGCCAAGTTCCTAGCGGGGGGCGCTCAAGCTCCTACAATGAGCAGTTCTTC.